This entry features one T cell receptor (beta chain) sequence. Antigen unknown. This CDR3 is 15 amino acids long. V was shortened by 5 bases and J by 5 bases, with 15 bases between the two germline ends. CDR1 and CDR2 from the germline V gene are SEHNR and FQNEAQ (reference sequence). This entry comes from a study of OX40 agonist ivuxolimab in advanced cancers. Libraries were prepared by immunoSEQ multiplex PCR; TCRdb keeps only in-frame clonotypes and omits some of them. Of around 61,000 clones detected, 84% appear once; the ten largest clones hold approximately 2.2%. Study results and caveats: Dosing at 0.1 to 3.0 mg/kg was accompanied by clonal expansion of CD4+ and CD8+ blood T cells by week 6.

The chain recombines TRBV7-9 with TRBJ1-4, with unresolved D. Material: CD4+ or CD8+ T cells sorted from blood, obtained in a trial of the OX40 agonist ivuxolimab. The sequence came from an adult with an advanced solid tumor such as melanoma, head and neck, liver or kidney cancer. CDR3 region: CASSNYLEPNEKLFF. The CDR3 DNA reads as TGTGCCAGCAGCAATTACCTCGAACCGAATGAAAAACTGTTTTTT. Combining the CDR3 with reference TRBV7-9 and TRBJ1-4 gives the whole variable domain DTGVSQNPRHKITKRGQNVTFRCDPISEHNRLYWYRQTLGQGPEFLTYFQNEAQLEKSRLLSDRFSAERPKGSFSTLEIQRTEQGDSAMYLCASSNYLEPNEKLFFGSGTQLSVL.